This T cell receptor (beta chain) was retrieved from a study of shared clonotypes between healthy human individuals. For the study at large: Donors were a couple of women and three men aged 18 to 49.

General study results and limits: Generation probabilities were higher for clonotypes shared across all four sorted-subset donors than for unshared ones.

Assay execution took place at the deep level. The protocol was immunoSEQ multiplex PCR, while the TCRdb copy is restricted to in-frame clones and leaves out a portion. The sample shows some 2,000,000 clones, around 95% of them seen only once. Notes on this clone: What it recognizes is unknown.

The source material was naive CD4+ T cells sorted from blood. Subset given: CD45RA+ positively selected. The receptor comes from a man between 18 and 29 years old in good health.

CDR3: CASSERWGQPQHF. The DNA of the CDR3 is TGTGCCAGCAGTGAAAGGTGGGGTCAGCCCCAGCATTTT. The chain has TRBV6-1 and TRBJ1-5; D call uncertain. V lost 2 bases and J 6 bases, leaving 8 bases between the germline ends. CDR3 size: 13 residues. The germline CDR1 and CDR2 sequences are MNHNS and SASEGT.